The rows below give T cell receptor beta chains drawn from one sample of a study of blood T cells in healthy people across ages. MiXCR, applied by TCRdb to the 5' RACE reads, yields one record per CDR3 protein. This sample has about 1.4 million distinct CDR3 sequences, with roughly 60% found just once. The sample consisted of blood. The receptor set was obtained from a young man in good health. The CDR3 runs from the conserved cysteine through the conserved F or W. A D gene is named only where the DNA matches it firmly. The size field is filled for only some rows; it gives once, few, many or a size class.

abundance	j_gene	v_gene	d_gene	CDR3aa	CDR3nt
few	TRBJ2-7	TRBV2	TRBD2	CASKALAGGLYEQYF	TGTGCCAGCAAGGCATTAGCGGGGGGCCTCTACGAGCAGTACTTC
.	TRBJ2-7	TRBV12-3/TRBV12-4	TRBD2	CASSLLHGTSGGTYEQYF	TGTGCCAGCAGTTTACTTCACGGGACTAGCGGGGGGACCTACGAGCAGTACTTC
.	TRBJ1-2	TRBV7-9	.	CASSLGSNNNYGYTF	TGTGCCAGCAGCTTAGGGTCGAATAATAACTATGGCTACACCTTC
.	TRBJ1-1	TRBV20-1	TRBD1	CSAVTVQGATEAFF	TGCAGTGCCGTAACAGTGCAGGGGGCGACTGAAGCTTTCTTT
once	TRBJ2-7	TRBV5-1	TRBD1	CASTTGQGRDEQYF	TGCGCCAGCACTACGGGACAGGGCCGCGACGAGCAGTACTTC
once	TRBJ2-7	TRBV6-2/TRBV6-3	TRBD1	CASSDDRRTGGYEQYF	TGTGCCAGCAGTGACGACCGAAGGACAGGGGGATACGAGCAGTACTTC
.	TRBJ2-1	TRBV6-2/TRBV6-3	.	CASSSPQRGRYNEQFF	TGTGCCAGCAGTTCACCCCAGCGCGGGCGATACAATGAGCAGTTCTTC
.	TRBJ2-3	TRBV10-1	.	CASSGQEGDTQYF	TGCGCCAGCAGTGGCCAGGAGGGGGATACGCAGTATTTT
.	TRBJ2-1	TRBV13	.	CASSLGFRRVNEQFF	TGTGCCAGCAGCTTAGGATTTAGGAGGGTTAATGAGCAGTTCTTC
few	TRBJ1-1	TRBV4-3	.	CASSQDTGRTEAFF	TGCGCCAGCAGCCAAGATACAGGGAGAACTGAAGCTTTCTTT
.	TRBJ2-3	TRBV20-1	TRBD2	CSAPKRAGRTDTQYF	TGCAGTGCCCCCAAGCGAGCGGGGCGCACAGATACGCAGTATTTT
.	TRBJ1-6	TRBV7-2	.	CASSLRGTSGSPLHF	TGTGCCAGCAGCTTACGTGGGACTAGCGGTTCACCCCTCCACTTT
.	TRBJ1-5	TRBV27	.	CASSLSGRSHQPQHF	TGTGCCAGCAGTTTATCCGGCCGCAGTCATCAGCCCCAGCATTTT
.	TRBJ1-5	TRBV7-2	.	CASSLAGWSNQPQHF	TGTGCCAGCAGCTTAGCAGGGTGGAGCAATCAGCCCCAGCATTTT
few	TRBJ1-2	TRBV14	.	CASSQDIRARVDYGYTF	TGTGCCAGCAGCCAAGATATAAGGGCACGGGTTGACTATGGCTACACCTTC
many	TRBJ2-5	TRBV12-3/TRBV12-4	.	CASSFVETQYF	TGTGCCAGCAGTTTTGTTGAGACCCAGTACTTC
.	TRBJ1-4	TRBV3-1	TRBD1	CASSQTTGVTNEKLFF	TGTGCCAGCAGCCAAACCACAGGGGTCACTAATGAAAAACTGTTTTTT
.	TRBJ1-1	TRBV9	.	CASSGPGGREAFF	TGTGCCAGCAGCGGACCCGGGGGGCGCGAAGCTTTCTTT
.	TRBJ2-3	TRBV11-2	.	CAGSFVGVTDTQYF	TGTGCCGGCAGCTTCGTGGGGGTCACAGATACGCAGTATTTT
.	TRBJ2-1	TRBV6-1	.	CASSGWGSGRSYNEQFF	TGTGCCAGCAGTGGATGGGGTAGCGGACGCTCCTACAATGAGCAGTTCTTC
.	TRBJ2-7	TRBV29-1	.	CSVESTGRRSLRNEQYF	TGCAGCGTTGAGTCAACGGGAAGGAGGAGTTTGCGGAACGAGCAGTACTTC
.	TRBJ2-7	TRBV25-1	.	CASSEFGRGYEQYF	TGTGCCAGCAGTGAATTTGGAAGGGGCTACGAGCAGTACTTC
.	TRBJ2-5	TRBV24-1	.	CANKKDLPQETRYF	TGTGCCAACAAAAAGGATCTCCCGCAAGAGACCCGGTACTTC
.	TRBJ2-7	TRBV2	.	CASSDDWYEQYF	TGTGCCAGCAGTGATGACTGGTACGAGCAGTACTTC
.	TRBJ1-5	TRBV4-1	.	CASSQGQGVNQPQHF	TGCGCCAGCAGCCAAGGTCAAGGGGTCAATCAGCCCCAGCATTTT
.	TRBJ1-5	TRBV20-1	TRBD1	CSANTGDLNQPQHF	TGCAGTGCCAATACAGGGGACCTGAATCAGCCCCAGCATTTT
.	TRBJ2-5	TRBV24-1	.	CATSDVRDRQETQYF	TGTGCCACCAGTGACGTCCGCGACAGGCAAGAGACCCAGTACTTC
once	TRBJ2-7	TRBV11-2	TRBD1	CASSSRPTGISYEQYF	TGTGCCAGCAGCTCCAGACCGACAGGGATTTCCTACGAGCAGTACTTC
.	TRBJ2-3	TRBV15	TRBD2	CATSTRTSGRRTDTQYF	TGTGCCACCAGCACCCGGACTAGCGGGAGAAGAACAGATACGCAGTATTTT
.	TRBJ2-5	TRBV7-2	.	CASSPRGAGVWPETQYF	TGTGCCAGCAGCCCCAGGGGGGCGGGAGTGTGGCCTGAGACCCAGTACTTC
once	TRBJ1-2	TRBV9	TRBD1	CASSVPGGTGHYGYGYTF	TGTGCCAGCAGCGTACCAGGGGGGACAGGGCACTATGGCTATGGCTACACCTTC
few	TRBJ2-5	TRBV28	.	CASRGGHQETQYF	TGTGCCAGCCGAGGGGGACACCAAGAGACCCAGTACTTC
once	TRBJ2-5	TRBV15	.	CATSRDVGAQTSGQYF	TGTGCCACCAGCAGAGATGTAGGGGCACAGACGTCCGGGCAGTACTTC
.	TRBJ2-7	TRBV11-2	.	CASSFSGETYEQYF	TGTGCCAGCAGCTTCTCGGGGGAGACCTACGAGCAGTACTTC
.	TRBJ2-3	TRBV13	TRBD1	CASSTGGTQGDTQYF	TGTGCCAGCAGCACAGGGGGGACACAAGGAGATACGCAGTATTTT
.	TRBJ2-5	TRBV10-3	.	CAISESSDQGETQYF	TGTGCCATCAGTGAATCAAGTGACCAGGGAGAGACCCAGTACTTC
.	TRBJ2-4	TRBV12-3/TRBV12-4	TRBD2	CASSPIGGGKNIQYF	TGTGCCAGCAGCCCTATCGGCGGGGGCAAAAACATTCAGTACTTC
.	TRBJ2-3	TRBV18	.	CASSPSQITDTQYF	TGTGCCAGCTCACCAAGTCAGATCACAGATACGCAGTATTTT
few	TRBJ2-7	TRBV25-1	TRBD1	CASSETGDKPYEQYF	TGTGCCAGCAGTGAAACAGGGGACAAGCCCTACGAGCAGTACTTC
.	TRBJ2-3	TRBV4-1	.	CASQPHQYLDTQYF	TGCGCCAGCCAGCCCCACCAATATCTTGATACGCAGTATTTT
.	TRBJ2-1	TRBV4-1	TRBD2	CASTTLAGGYNEQFF	TGCGCCAGCACCACACTAGCGGGAGGGTACAATGAGCAGTTCTTC
.	TRBJ2-1	TRBV20-1	TRBD2	CSARDLAEAYNEQFF	TGCAGTGCTAGAGATCTAGCGGAGGCCTACAATGAGCAGTTCTTC
.	TRBJ1-1	TRBV27	.	CASSLLGSNTEAFF	TGTGCCAGCAGTTTGCTGGGCTCGAACACTGAAGCTTTCTTT
.	TRBJ2-5	TRBV7-9	.	CASSLAEYQETQYF	TGTGCCAGCAGCTTAGCGGAGTACCAAGAGACCCAGTACTTC
few	TRBJ2-1	TRBV29-1	.	CSASRGGGNEQFF	TGCAGCGCCAGCCGCGGGGGCGGCAATGAGCAGTTCTTC
.	TRBJ2-3	TRBV24-1	.	CATSVPSTDTQYF	TGTGCCACCAGTGTTCCTAGCACAGATACGCAGTATTTT
.	TRBJ2-7	TRBV4-1	TRBD2	CASSPTSGRAYEQYF	TGCGCCAGCAGCCCGACTAGCGGGAGGGCATACGAGCAGTACTTC